The 15 T cell receptor beta chains below were found in one sample sequenced in a study of blood T cells in healthy people across ages. The second PCR ran about 7 to 12 cycles with a sample-barcoded 5' primer and J-beta primers. Using its own MiXCR run on the 5' RACE reads, TCRdb lists one record per CDR3 protein. Among just under 900,000 distinct CDR3 sequences listed, under 35% were seen once. What was sequenced was blood. These TCRs come from a woman aged 80 or over in good health.

This clonotype was counted ten times or more. V usage is TRBV7-2 and J usage is TRBJ2-3; no clear D. The CDR3 covers 12 residues. With 5 bases removed from V and 7 bases from J, the gap between germline ends came to 10 bases. From germline, CDR1 is SGHTA and CDR2 FQGNSA. CDR3 residues: CASSHRTNTQYF. CDR3 bases: TGTGCCAGCAGCCACCGTACCAATACGCAGTATTTT.

For the CDR3, the DNA is TGTGCCAGCAGTGAATGGCACATTTCCTCTGGAAACACCATATATTTT. Translation gives CASSEWHISSGNTIYF. The V gene is TRBV25-1, the J gene TRBJ1-3; D is unresolved. The germline V gene has CDR1 MGHDK and CDR2 SYGVNS. The length of the CDR3 is 16 residues. The V end lost 1 base, the J end lost 0 bases, and 10 bases lay between the germline ends.

In this sample, this clonotype turned up a few times. It may be a read error: a sequence one base away is much more abundant. The chain links TRBV20-1 to TRBJ1-1; 7 bases line up with TRBD1. V was clipped by 5 bases and J by 3 bases; unmatched bases: 3. CDR3 length: 12 residues. Germline V gene sequence: CDR1 DFQATT, CDR2 SNEGSKA (reference sequence). Written as DNA, the CDR3 is TGCAGTGCTGACAGGGAGCACACTGAAGCTTTCTTT. This translates into CSADREHTEAFF.

This rearrangement joins TRBV20-1 to TRBJ1-1; no firm D call. V dropped 6 bases and J dropped 0 bases, with 11 bases sitting between them. The CDR3 is 13 residues long. Germline-derived CDR1 and CDR2 are DFQATT and SNEGSKA (reference sequence). The CDR3 reads CSARSQLNTEAFF. For the CDR3, the DNA is TGCAGTGCCAGAAGCCAGCTGAACACTGAAGCTTTCTTT.

This clonotype was picked up a small number of times. One base away lies a much larger clone, so this may be a sequencing read error. V gene TRBV10-2 combines with J gene TRBJ2-7; D is perhaps TRBD1 (6 bases). Germline V CDR1 and CDR2: WSHSY, SAAADI. The length of the CDR3 is 15 residues. CDR3 protein: CVSSDRIDSHYEQYF. The CDR3 region has the DNA TGCGTCAGCAGTGACAGGATAGATTCGCACTACGAGCAGTACTTC.

This clonotype has just a few counts. The chain is built from TRBV12-3 or TRBV12-4 and TRBJ1-5; possible D gene TRBD1, 6 bases. V was clipped by 5 bases and J by 0 bases, with 17 bases between them. CDR3 size: 17 residues. The CDR3 coding sequence is TGTGCCAGCAGTCCCACAAGGACAGCTTATAGCAATCAGCCCCAGCATTTT. Amino acids: CASSPTRTAYSNQPQHF.

Comment on this clonotype: A much larger clone is a single base away; this may be a read error. The chain has TRBV6-5 and TRBJ2-5; 7 bases align to TRBD1. The ends lost 6 bases at V and 11 bases at J; junction bases unmatched: 18. CDR3 size: 15 residues. Germline CDR1 and CDR2: MNHEY and SVGAGI. CDR3 residues: CASRGSGGLANEQYF. The CDR3 region has the DNA TGTGCCAGCAGAGGTTCAGGGGGTTTGGCAAATGAGCAGTACTTC.

The rearrangement uses TRBV11-2 and TRBJ2-5, with a possible D match to TRBD2 (7 bases). CDR3 length: 16 residues. The germline gives CDR1 SGHAT, CDR2 FQNNGV. The V gene lost 1 base and the J gene lost 1 base, with 13 bases spanning the gap. This CDR3 is CASSLVGGGFQETQYF. Written as DNA, the CDR3 is TGTGCCAGCAGCTTAGTAGGGGGGGGTTTCCAAGAGACCCAGTACTTC.

This chain links TRBV28 with TRBJ1-1; no firm D call. CDR1 MDHEN and CDR2 SYDVKM come from the germline V gene. This CDR3 is built from 15 residues. V gave up 5 bases and J gave up 1 base, with 14 bases separating them. DNA for the CDR3: TGTGCCAGCAGTGCCCGACGGGGATCGAACACTGAAGCTTTCTTT. As protein: CASSARRGSNTEAFF. The whole variable domain, filled in from reference TRBV28 and TRBJ1-1, reads DVKVTQSSRYLVKRTGEKVFLECVQDMDHENMFWYRQDPGLGLRLIYFSYDVKMKEKGDIPEGYSVSREKKERFSLILESASTNQTSMYLCASSARRGSNTEAFFGQGTRLTVV.

At least ten counts were recorded for this clonotype. The chain uses TRBV6-2 or TRBV6-3 and TRBJ1-5, with D possibly being TRBD1 (6 bases). This CDR3 has 16 residues. Germline lookup yields CDR1 MNHEY and CDR2 SVGEGT. V lost 4 bases, J lost 7 bases, and 20 bases lay in between. CDR3 sequence reads: CASSFRQAERKQPQHF. The CDR3 DNA reads TGTGCCAGCAGTTTCCGACAGGCCGAACGTAAACAGCCCCAGCATTTT.

This clonotype was detected only a few times. The gene calls are TRBV12-3 or TRBV12-4 and TRBJ2-2; possibly TRBD2 for D (5 bases). Trimming left V 5 bases short and J 13 bases short, with 17 bases between. The length of the CDR3 is 13 residues. CDR3 DNA: TGTGCCAGCAGTGGAGGATCCCTGCTGGGGCTGTTTTTT. Protein sequence: CASSGGSLLGLFF.

This clonotype was seen repeatedly, ten times or more. This chain connects TRBV7-2 to TRBJ2-1, with D perhaps TRBD1 or TRBD2 (5 bases each). CDR1 and CDR2 from the germline V gene are SGHTA and FQGNSA. V lost 5 bases to trimming and J lost 9 bases, with 17 bases between them. The CDR3 spans 14 residues. Here the CDR3 reads CASSAVGVAGEQFF. DNA for the CDR3: TGTGCCAGCAGCGCCGTGGGGGTGGCGGGTGAGCAGTTCTTC.

This clonotype was picked up a small number of times. The chain recombines TRBV7-2 with TRBJ2-5; D not certain. This CDR3 is built from 18 residues. V gave up 4 bases and J gave up 2 bases, with 23 bases separating them. The germline V gene encodes CDR1 SGHTA and CDR2 FQGNSA. In DNA, the CDR3 is TGTGCCAGCAGCTCCCGCCTTCTCCCCGCGGAATTTCAAGAGACCCAGTACTTC. Protein: CASSSRLLPAEFQETQYF. The whole variable domain, remainder taken from reference TRBV7-2 and TRBJ2-5, is GAGVSQSPSNKVTEKGKDVELRCDPISGHTALYWYRQSLGQGLEFLIYFQGNSAPDKSGLPSDRFSAERTGGSVSTLTIQRTQQEDSAVYLCASSSRLLPAEFQETQYFGPGTRLLVL.

The chain joins TRBV29-1 to TRBJ1-1; D is ambiguous. Germline CDR1 SQVTM, CDR2 ANQGSEA. This CDR3 region has 15 residues. Trimming took 0 bases from V and 0 from J, leaving 11 bases between them. CDR3: CSVEDQRRMNTEAFF. The CDR3 DNA sequence: TGCAGCGTTGAAGATCAACGGAGGATGAACACTGAAGCTTTCTTT.

The chain joins TRBV27 to TRBJ2-7; no definite D call. The CDR3 is 13 residues long. Trimming left V 6 bases short and J 2 bases short, with 11 bases between. The germline V gene has CDR1 MNHEY and CDR2 SMNVEV (reference sequence). CDR3 nucleotides: TGTGCCAGCAGGCCGAGTGCCCCCTACGAGCAGTACTTC. Its protein is CASRPSAPYEQYF.